This T cell receptor (beta chain) was identified during a study of vaccination effects on CD4 cells after COVID-19. Assay used: immunoSEQ multiplex PCR; TCRdb lists only in-frame clones, some missing. In the table there are roughly 50,000 clones, 75% to 80% of which are singletons. The ViraFEST assay expanded antigen-specific CD4+ T cells with viral peptide pools before sequencing. Upon completion of under eleven days in culture, CD4+ T cells were isolated. Nobody among the vaccine recipients had prior SARS-CoV-2 infection (nucleocapsid antibodies were negative). Wells of around 2.2 million PBMC each were grown with about 9.8 IU/ml IL-2 and 9.5 to 10 ug/ml peptides. V shed 5 bases, J shed 8 bases, and the junction held 8 bases outside the gene matches. Germline assignment: CDR1 LNHDA and CDR2 SQIVND (reference sequence). This CDR3 region has 13 residues. This clone has just a few counts. Its antigen is as yet unknown.

The sample in question was CD4+ T cells from PBMCs cultured with HCoV-OC43 spike peptides, obtained before COVID-19 vaccination. Subset indicated: HCoV-OC43 spike overlapping peptide pool stimulation. V usage is TRBV19 and J usage is TRBJ1-1; the match to TRBD1 covers 7 bases. This TCR derives from a human donor who received a COVID-19 vaccine. The CDR3 spells CASSPQGQGEAFF. CDR3 bases: TGTGCCAGTAGTCCACAGGGGCAGGGGGAAGCTTTCTTT.